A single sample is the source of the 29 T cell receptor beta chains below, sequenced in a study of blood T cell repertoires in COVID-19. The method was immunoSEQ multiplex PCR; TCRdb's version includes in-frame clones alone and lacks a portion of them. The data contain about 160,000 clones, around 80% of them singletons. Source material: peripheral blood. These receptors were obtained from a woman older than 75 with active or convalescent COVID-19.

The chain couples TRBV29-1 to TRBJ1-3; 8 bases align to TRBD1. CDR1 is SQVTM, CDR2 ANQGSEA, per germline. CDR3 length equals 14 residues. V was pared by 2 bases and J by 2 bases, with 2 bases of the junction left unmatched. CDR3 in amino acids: CSVERTGPGNTIYF. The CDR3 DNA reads TGCAGCGTTGAAAGGACAGGGCCTGGAAACACCATATATTTT.

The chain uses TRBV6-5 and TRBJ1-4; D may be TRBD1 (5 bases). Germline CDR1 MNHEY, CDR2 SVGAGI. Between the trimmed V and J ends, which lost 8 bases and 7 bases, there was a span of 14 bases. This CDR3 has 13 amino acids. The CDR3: CASAGRVGEKLFF. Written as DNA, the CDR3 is TGTGCCAGCGCAGGGAGGGTGGGTGAAAAACTGTTTTTT.

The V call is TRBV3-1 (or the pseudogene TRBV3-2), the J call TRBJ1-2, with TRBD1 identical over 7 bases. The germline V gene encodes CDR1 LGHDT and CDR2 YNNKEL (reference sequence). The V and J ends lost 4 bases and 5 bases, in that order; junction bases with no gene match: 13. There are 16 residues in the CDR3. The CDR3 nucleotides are TGTGCCAGCAGCCCGGACAGGTTAATATCGGGTTATGGCTACACCTTC. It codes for CASSPDRLISGYGYTF.

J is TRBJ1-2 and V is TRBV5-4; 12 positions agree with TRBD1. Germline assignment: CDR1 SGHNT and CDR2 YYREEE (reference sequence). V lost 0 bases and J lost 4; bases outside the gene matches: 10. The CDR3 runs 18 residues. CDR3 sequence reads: CASSLDGGQGASGYGYTF. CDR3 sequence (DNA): TGTGCCAGCAGCTTGGATGGGGGACAGGGGGCGAGCGGCTATGGCTACACCTTC.

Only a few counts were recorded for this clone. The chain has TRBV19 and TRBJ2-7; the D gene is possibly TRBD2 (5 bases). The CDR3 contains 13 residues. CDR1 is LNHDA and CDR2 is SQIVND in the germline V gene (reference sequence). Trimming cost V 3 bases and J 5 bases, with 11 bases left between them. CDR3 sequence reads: CASSIASGDEQYF. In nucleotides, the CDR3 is TGTGCCAGTAGTATCGCGTCCGGGGACGAGCAGTACTTC.

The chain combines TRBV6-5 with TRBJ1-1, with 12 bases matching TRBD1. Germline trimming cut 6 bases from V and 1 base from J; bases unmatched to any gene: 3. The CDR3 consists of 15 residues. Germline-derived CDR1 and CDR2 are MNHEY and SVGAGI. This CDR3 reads CASRGQGAGNTEAFF. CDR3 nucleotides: TGTGCCAGCAGGGGACAGGGGGCAGGGAACACTGAAGCTTTCTTT.

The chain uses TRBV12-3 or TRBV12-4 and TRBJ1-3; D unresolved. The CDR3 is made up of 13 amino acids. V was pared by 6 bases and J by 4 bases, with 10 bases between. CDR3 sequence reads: CASRRVLGNTIYF. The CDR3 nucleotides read TGTGCCAGCAGACGGGTGCTAGGAAACACCATATATTTT.

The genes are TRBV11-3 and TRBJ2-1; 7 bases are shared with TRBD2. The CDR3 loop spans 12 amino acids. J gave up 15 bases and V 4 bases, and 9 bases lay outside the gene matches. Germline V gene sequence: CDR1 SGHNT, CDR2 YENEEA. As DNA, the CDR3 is TGTGCCAGCAGCTCGCGAGCGGGAAGGCGGTTCTTC. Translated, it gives CASSSRAGRRFF.

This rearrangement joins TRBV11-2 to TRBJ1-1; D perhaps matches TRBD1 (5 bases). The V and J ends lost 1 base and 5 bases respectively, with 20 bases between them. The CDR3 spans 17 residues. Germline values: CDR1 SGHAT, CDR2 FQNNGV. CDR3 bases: TGTGCCAGCAGCTTAGGCACTGGTTTTAGCAGGGCGACTGAAGCTTTCTTT. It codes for CASSLGTGFSRATEAFF.

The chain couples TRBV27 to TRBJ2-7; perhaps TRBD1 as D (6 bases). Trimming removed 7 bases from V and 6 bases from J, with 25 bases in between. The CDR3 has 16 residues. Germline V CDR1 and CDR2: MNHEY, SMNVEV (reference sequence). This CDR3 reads CASTGAGTNRPGEQYF. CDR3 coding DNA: TGTGCCAGCACAGGGGCCGGGACAAACCGACCAGGCGAGCAGTACTTC.

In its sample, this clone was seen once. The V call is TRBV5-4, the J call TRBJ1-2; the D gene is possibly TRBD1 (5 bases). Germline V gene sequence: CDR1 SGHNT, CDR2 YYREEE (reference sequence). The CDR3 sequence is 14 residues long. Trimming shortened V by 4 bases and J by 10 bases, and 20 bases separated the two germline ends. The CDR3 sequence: CASSPGGGRDDYTF. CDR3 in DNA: TGTGCCAGCAGCCCGGGGGGAGGGAGAGATGACTACACCTTC.

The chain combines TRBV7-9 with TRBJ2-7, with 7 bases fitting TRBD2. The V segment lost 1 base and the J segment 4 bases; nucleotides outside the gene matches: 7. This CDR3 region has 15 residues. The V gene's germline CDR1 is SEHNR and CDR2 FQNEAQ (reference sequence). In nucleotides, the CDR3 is TGTGCCAGCAGCTTAGAAGGAGCGGGGATTTACGAGCAGTACTTC. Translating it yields CASSLEGAGIYEQYF.

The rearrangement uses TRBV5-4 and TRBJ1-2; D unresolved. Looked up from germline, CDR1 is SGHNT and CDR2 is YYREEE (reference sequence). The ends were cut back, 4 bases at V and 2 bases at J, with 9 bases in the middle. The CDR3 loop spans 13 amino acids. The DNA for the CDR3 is TGTGCCAGCAGCCGACTCGGGAACTATGGCTACACCTTC. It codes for CASSRLGNYGYTF.

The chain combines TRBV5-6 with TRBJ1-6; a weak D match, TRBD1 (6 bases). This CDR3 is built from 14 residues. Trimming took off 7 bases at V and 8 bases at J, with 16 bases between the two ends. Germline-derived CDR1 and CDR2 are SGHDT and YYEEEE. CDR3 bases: TGTGCCAGCGGGATCGCACAGGGAGATTCACCCCTCCACTTT. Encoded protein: CASGIAQGDSPLHF.

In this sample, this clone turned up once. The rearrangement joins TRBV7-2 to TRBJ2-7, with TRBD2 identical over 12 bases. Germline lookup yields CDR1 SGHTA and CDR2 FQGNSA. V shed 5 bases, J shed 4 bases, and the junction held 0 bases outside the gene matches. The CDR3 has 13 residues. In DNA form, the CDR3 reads TGTGCCAGCAGCGGACTAGCGGGGTACGAGCAGTACTTC. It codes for CASSGLAGYEQYF.

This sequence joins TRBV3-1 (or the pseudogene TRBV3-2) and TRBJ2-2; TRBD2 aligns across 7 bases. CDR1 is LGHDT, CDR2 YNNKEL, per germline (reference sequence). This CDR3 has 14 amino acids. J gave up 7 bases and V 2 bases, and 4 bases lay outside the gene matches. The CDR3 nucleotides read TGTGCCAGCAGCCAAAGGGAGCGGGGCGGGGAGCTGTTTTTT. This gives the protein CASSQRERGGELFF.

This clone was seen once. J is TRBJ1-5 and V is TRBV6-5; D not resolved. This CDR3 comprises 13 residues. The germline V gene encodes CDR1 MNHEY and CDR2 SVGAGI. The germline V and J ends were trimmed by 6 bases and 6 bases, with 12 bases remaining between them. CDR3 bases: TGTGCCAGCAGCCCACCCCCGGGTCAGCCCCAGCATTTT. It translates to CASSPPPGQPQHF.

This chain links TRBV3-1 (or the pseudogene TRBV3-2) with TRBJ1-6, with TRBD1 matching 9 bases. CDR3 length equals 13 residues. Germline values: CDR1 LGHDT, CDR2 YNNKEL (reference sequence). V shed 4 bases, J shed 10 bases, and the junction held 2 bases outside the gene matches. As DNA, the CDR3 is TGTGCCAGCAGCCTCGACAGGGGGTCACCCCTCCACTTT. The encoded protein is CASSLDRGSPLHF.

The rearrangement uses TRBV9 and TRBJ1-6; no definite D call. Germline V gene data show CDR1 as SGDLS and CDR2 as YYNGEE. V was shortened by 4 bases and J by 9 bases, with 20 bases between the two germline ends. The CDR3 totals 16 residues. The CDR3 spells CASSPAGREFSSPLHF. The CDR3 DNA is TGTGCCAGCAGCCCCGCGGGAAGGGAATTCAGTTCACCCCTCCACTTT.

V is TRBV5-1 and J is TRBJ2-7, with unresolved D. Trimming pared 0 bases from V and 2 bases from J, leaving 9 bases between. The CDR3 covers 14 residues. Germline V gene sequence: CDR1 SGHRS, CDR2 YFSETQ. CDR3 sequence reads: CASSLGASTYEQYF. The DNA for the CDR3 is TGCGCCAGCAGCTTGGGGGCTTCAACCTACGAGCAGTACTTC.

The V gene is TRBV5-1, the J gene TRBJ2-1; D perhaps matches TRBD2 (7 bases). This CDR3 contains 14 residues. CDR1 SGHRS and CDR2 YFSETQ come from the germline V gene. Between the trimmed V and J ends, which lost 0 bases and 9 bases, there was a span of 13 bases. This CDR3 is CASSLEGGNSEQFF. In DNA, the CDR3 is TGCGCCAGCAGCTTGGAGGGGGGGAACTCTGAGCAGTTCTTC.

The CDR3 nucleotides read TGTGCCACCAGCAGCGGGGGGGCCAATGAGCAGTTCTTC. Protein: CATSSGGANEQFF. V usage is TRBV15 and J usage is TRBJ2-1, with 8 bases identical to TRBD2. CDR1 and CDR2 from the germline V gene are LNHNV and YYDKDF (reference sequence). The length of the CDR3 is 13 residues. J was trimmed by 6 bases and V by 3 bases; bases with no gene match: 1.

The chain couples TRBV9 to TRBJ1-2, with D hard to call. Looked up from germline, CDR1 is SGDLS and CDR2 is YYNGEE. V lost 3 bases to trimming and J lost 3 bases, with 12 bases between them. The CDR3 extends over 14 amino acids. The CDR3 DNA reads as TGTGCCAGCAGCGGACCAGGTCGGTACTATGGCTACACCTTC. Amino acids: CASSGPGRYYGYTF.

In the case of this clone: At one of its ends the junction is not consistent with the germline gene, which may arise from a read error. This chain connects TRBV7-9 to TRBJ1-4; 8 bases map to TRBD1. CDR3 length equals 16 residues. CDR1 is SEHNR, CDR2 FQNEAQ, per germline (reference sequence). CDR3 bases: TGTGCCAGCAGCCTAGCCGACAGGGGAGCAAATGAAAAACTGTTTTTT. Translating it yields CASSLADRGANEKLFF.

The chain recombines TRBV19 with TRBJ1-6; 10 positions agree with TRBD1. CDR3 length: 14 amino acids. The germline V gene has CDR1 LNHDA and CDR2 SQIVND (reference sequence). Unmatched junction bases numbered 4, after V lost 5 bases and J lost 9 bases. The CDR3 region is CASSLGQGTSPLHF. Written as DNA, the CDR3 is TGTGCCAGTAGTTTGGGACAGGGGACTTCACCCCTCCACTTT.

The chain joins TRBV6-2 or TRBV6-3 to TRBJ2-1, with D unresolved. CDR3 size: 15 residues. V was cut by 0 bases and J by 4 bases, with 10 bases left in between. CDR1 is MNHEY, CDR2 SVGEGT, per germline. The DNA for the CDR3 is TGTGCCAGCAGTTACTCGGAGTCCGGATACAATGAGCAGTTCTTC. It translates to CASSYSESGYNEQFF.

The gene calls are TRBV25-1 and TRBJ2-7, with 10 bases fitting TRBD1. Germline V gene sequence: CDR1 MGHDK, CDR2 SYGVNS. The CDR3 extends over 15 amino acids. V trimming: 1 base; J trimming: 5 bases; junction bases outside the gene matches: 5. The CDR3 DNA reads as TGTGCCAGCAGTGAATCCGGGACAGGGGCCGACGAGCAGTACTTC. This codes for CASSESGTGADEQYF.

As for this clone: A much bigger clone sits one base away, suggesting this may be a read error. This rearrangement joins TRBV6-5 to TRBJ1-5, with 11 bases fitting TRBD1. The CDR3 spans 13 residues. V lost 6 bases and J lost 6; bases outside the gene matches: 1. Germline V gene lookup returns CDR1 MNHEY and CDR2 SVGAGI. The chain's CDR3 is CASRGQGGQPQHF. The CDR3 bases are TGTGCCAGCAGGGGACAGGGGGGTCAGCCCCAGCATTTT.

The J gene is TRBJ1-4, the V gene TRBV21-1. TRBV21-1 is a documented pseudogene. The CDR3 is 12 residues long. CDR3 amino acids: CAIPEDSGKLFF. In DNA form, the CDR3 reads TGTGCCATCCCCGAGGATTCGGGAAAACTGTTTTTT.